Each of the 23 T cell receptor beta chains below was sequenced from the same sample in a study of shared clonotypes between healthy human individuals. Assay: immunoSEQ multiplex PCR; the TCRdb copy retains only in-frame clones and omits some. This sample carries about 1 million clones, roughly 70% of them seen once, and the ten largest clones take about 1.5%. The sequencing sample was made of memory CD4+ T cells sorted from blood. Noted subset: CD45RA-negative fraction. The receptors originated from a man aged 18 to 29 in good health.

The chain uses TRBV6-1 and TRBJ2-3, with 8 bases fitting TRBD2. J lost 0 bases, V lost 5 bases, and 1 base had no gene match. Germline-derived CDR1 and CDR2 are MNHNS and SASEGT. The CDR3 is 14 amino acids. Here the CDR3 reads CASSIAGSTDTQYF. The CDR3 bases are TGTGCCAGCAGTATAGCGGGGAGCACAGATACGCAGTATTTT.

This chain uses TRBV5-4 with TRBJ2-7, with D hard to call. CDR3 size: 13 residues. CDR1 SGHNT and CDR2 YYREEE come from the germline V gene (reference sequence). Trimming took off 2 bases at V and 0 bases at J, with 6 bases between the two ends. DNA of the CDR3: TGTGCCAGCAGCTTATCTGTCTCCTACGAGCAGTACTTC. The encoded protein is CASSLSVSYEQYF.

This chain uses TRBV6-1 with TRBJ1-2, with unresolved D. Germline loops: CDR1 MNHNS, CDR2 SASEGT. Trimming pared 2 bases from V and 8 bases from J, leaving 12 bases between. The CDR3 loop spans 13 amino acids. The CDR3 protein is CASSENSSGGYTF. The CDR3 nucleotides read TGTGCCAGCAGTGAAAACAGTTCGGGGGGCTACACCTTC.

The chain recombines TRBV4-1 with TRBJ1-6, with D maybe TRBD1 (5 bases). The V end lost 2 bases, the J end lost 10 bases, and 12 bases lay between the germline ends. The germline gives CDR1 MGHRA, CDR2 YSYEKL. The length of the CDR3 is 14 residues. CDR3 region: CASSQLQGVSPLHF. DNA for the CDR3: TGCGCCAGCAGCCAACTTCAGGGAGTGTCACCCCTCCACTTT.

This chain joins TRBV6-1 and TRBJ1-3; D not resolved. The V gene lost 4 bases and the J gene lost 0 bases, with 22 bases spanning the gap. CDR3 length equals 19 residues. CDR1 and CDR2 (germline): MNHNS, SASEGT. CDR3 sequence (DNA): TGTGCCAGCAGTGGGGGAGGCTGGAGGTCCACCTCCTCTGGAAACACCATATATTTT. It codes for CASSGGGWRSTSSGNTIYF.

The chain joins TRBV30 to TRBJ2-5; D is tentatively TRBD1 or TRBD2 (6 bases each). Trimming removed 0 bases at V and 4 bases at J, with 12 bases between. Germline values: CDR1 GTSNPN, CDR2 SVGIG (reference sequence). The CDR3 sequence is 14 residues long. CDR3 coding DNA: TGTGCCTGGAGTGTACCCTGGGGGGCAGAGACCCAGTACTTC. Encoded protein: CAWSVPWGAETQYF.

This chain connects TRBV7-9 to TRBJ1-4, with TRBD1 as a possible D gene (5 bases). The CDR3 is 15 amino acids. Germline loops: CDR1 SEHNR, CDR2 FQNEAQ (reference sequence). The V end lost 5 bases, the J end lost 4 bases, and 14 bases lay between the germline ends. DNA of the CDR3: TGTGCCAGCAGCCCAACTTGGGGCGTTAATGAAAAACTGTTTTTT. This encodes CASSPTWGVNEKLFF. Together with reference TRBV7-9 and TRBJ1-4, the CDR3 gives the full variable domain: DTGVSQNPRHKITKRGQNVTFRCDPISEHNRLYWYRQTLGQGPEFLTYFQNEAQLEKSRLLSDRFSAERPKGSFSTLEIQRTEQGDSAMYLCASSPTWGVNEKLFFGSGTQLSVL.

On this clone itself: At one of its ends the junction is not consistent with the germline gene, which may arise from a read error. CDR3: CASSQLDRVIF. CDR3 coding DNA: TGTGCCAGCAGTCAACTGGACAGGGTAATTTTT. The rearrangement links TRBV2 to TRBJ1-4, with 8 nucleotides matching TRBD1. This CDR3 is built from 11 residues. Germline V CDR1 and CDR2: SNHLY, FYNNEI.

This chain uses TRBV5-1 with TRBJ2-5; a weak D match, TRBD1 (6 bases). V shed 4 bases and J shed 5 bases, with 15 bases lying between them. This CDR3 has 14 amino acids. Germline CDR1 SGHRS, CDR2 YFSETQ. The CDR3 region has the DNA TGCGCCAGCAGCCTCAGGGGCGTATATGAGACCCAGTACTTC. Translated: CASSLRGVYETQYF.

The V call is TRBV18, the J call TRBJ2-2; 9 bases line up with TRBD1. The CDR3 has 15 residues. The germline gives CDR1 KGHSH, CDR2 LQKENI. Trimming took 4 bases from V and 4 from J; bases not matched to a gene: 4. CDR3 sequence reads: CASSLGQGSTGELFF. DNA for the CDR3: TGTGCCAGCTCACTTGGACAGGGGAGCACCGGGGAGCTGTTTTTT.

The chain uses TRBV11-2 and TRBJ2-5; D is uncertain. Germline CDR1 reads SGHAT; CDR2 reads FQNNGV. The CDR3 is 15 residues long. Trimming cost V 1 base and J 0 bases, with 9 bases left between them. The DNA of the CDR3 is TGTGCCAGCAGCTTAGGGCAGATCTACCAAGAGACCCAGTACTTC. Its protein product is CASSLGQIYQETQYF.

The rearrangement joins TRBV19 to TRBJ1-1; tentatively, D is TRBD1 (6 bases). CDR1 and CDR2 from the germline V gene are LNHDA and SQIVND (reference sequence). The CDR3 runs to 16 residues. Trimming left V 3 bases short and J 1 base short, with 15 bases between. CDR3 region: CASSIRGQMGNTEAFF. CDR3 bases: TGTGCCAGTAGTATCAGGGGTCAGATGGGGAACACTGAAGCTTTCTTT.

Turning to this clone: Relative to the germline gene, one junction end is altered; a read error may explain this. The chain joins TRBV7-7 to TRBJ2-5; the match to TRBD2 covers 8 bases. The germline gives CDR1 SSHAT, CDR2 FNYEAQ (reference sequence). CDR3 length equals 16 residues. Here the CDR3 DNA reads TGTGCTAGCAGCTTAAGAGCGGGGGTTTTCCAAGAGACCCAGTACTTC. It encodes CASSLRAGVFQETQYF.

The J gene is TRBJ1-4, the V gene TRBV5-1; the match to TRBD1 covers 10 bases. CDR1 and CDR2 from the germline V gene are SGHRS and YFSETQ. There are 16 residues in the CDR3. With 4 bases clipped from V and 7 bases from J, the junction kept 10 bases outside the gene matches. This chain's CDR3 is CASSPTGTGAGEKLFF. CDR3 coding DNA: TGCGCCAGCAGCCCGACGGGGACAGGGGCCGGTGAAAAACTGTTTTTT.

The chain couples TRBV7-6 to TRBJ2-1, with D maybe TRBD2 (6 bases). V was trimmed by 5 bases and J by 7 bases, leaving 12 bases between them. The CDR3 runs to 13 residues. From germline, CDR1 is SGHVS and CDR2 FNYEAQ. The CDR3 sequence is CASSGTAGNEQFF. The CDR3 DNA reads as TGTGCCAGCAGCGGAACAGCGGGTAATGAGCAGTTCTTC.

The genes are TRBV18 and TRBJ2-3, with unresolved D. Between the trimmed V and J ends, which lost 3 bases and 0 bases, there was a span of 7 bases. Germline loops: CDR1 KGHSH, CDR2 LQKENI. The CDR3 totals 14 residues. This chain's CDR3 is CASSPQTSTDTQYF. Written as DNA, the CDR3 is TGTGCCAGCTCACCGCAGACTAGCACAGATACGCAGTATTTT.

Comment on this clone: This may arise from a read error, as a much more abundant clone is one base away. The chain couples TRBV7-3 to TRBJ1-1; D call uncertain. Germline V CDR1 and CDR2: SGHTA, FQGTGA. There are 14 residues in the CDR3. This chain's CDR3 is CTSSSRQLNTEAFF. The CDR3 nucleotides read TGTACCAGCAGCTCTAGACAATTGAACACTGAAGCTTTCTTT.

The genes are TRBV28 and TRBJ1-2; D is uncertain. In germline, CDR1 is MDHEN, CDR2 SYDVKM. The CDR3 runs to 11 residues. The DNA of the CDR3 is TGTGGAACGCTACTGAATTATGGCTACACCTTC. This gives the protein CGTLLNYGYTF.

The J gene is TRBJ2-5, the V gene TRBV10-2, with 10 nucleotides matching TRBD2. Germline V lookup: CDR1 WSHSY, CDR2 SAAADI. The CDR3 has 15 amino acids. With V trimmed by 0 bases and J by 3 bases, 1 base remained unmatched. CDR3 protein: CASSESGLAKETQYF. In DNA form, the CDR3 reads TGCGCCAGCAGTGAGTCGGGACTAGCGAAAGAGACCCAGTACTTC.

V and J are TRBV7-3 and TRBJ2-5, with D unclear. Germline CDR1 reads SGHTA; CDR2 reads FQGTGA. Trimming took 1 base from V and 2 from J, leaving 5 bases between them. This CDR3 is 13 amino acids long. CDR3 bases: TGTGCCAGCAGCTTAAGGCTACAAGAGACCCAGTACTTC. This gives the protein CASSLRLQETQYF. The variable domain in full, completed from reference TRBV7-3 and TRBJ2-5, reads GAGVSQTPSNKVTEKGKYVELRCDPISGHTALYWYRQSLGQGPEFLIYFQGTGAADDSGLPNDRFFAVRPEGSVSTLKIQRTERGDSAVYLCASSLRLQETQYFGPGTRLLVL.

The gene calls are TRBV11-3 and TRBJ1-1; D gene uncertain. The CDR3 is 13 amino acids. V was cut by 4 bases and J by 6 bases, with 12 bases left in between. Germline CDR1 and CDR2: SGHNT and YENEEA. The DNA for the CDR3 is TGTGCCAGCAGCTCAGTGACGGGAGCTGAAGCTTTCTTT. Protein sequence: CASSSVTGAEAFF.

The chain combines TRBV5-5 with TRBJ1-1; D gene unclear. The CDR3 is 12 residues long. In germline, CDR1 is SGHKS, CDR2 YYEKEE (reference sequence). Trimming removed 2 bases from V and 4 bases from J, with 6 bases in between. CDR3 residues: CASSLLVTEAFF. CDR3 sequence (DNA): TGTGCCAGCAGCTTATTAGTCACTGAAGCTTTCTTT.

This chain uses TRBV7-9 with TRBJ1-5; no firm D call. This CDR3 is built from 15 residues. V was trimmed by 1 base and J by 6 bases, leaving 13 bases between them. The germline gives CDR1 SEHNR, CDR2 FQNEAQ (reference sequence). The CDR3 reads CASSLGPSATQPQHF. CDR3 nucleotides: TGTGCCAGCAGCTTAGGGCCTTCTGCCACTCAGCCCCAGCATTTT.